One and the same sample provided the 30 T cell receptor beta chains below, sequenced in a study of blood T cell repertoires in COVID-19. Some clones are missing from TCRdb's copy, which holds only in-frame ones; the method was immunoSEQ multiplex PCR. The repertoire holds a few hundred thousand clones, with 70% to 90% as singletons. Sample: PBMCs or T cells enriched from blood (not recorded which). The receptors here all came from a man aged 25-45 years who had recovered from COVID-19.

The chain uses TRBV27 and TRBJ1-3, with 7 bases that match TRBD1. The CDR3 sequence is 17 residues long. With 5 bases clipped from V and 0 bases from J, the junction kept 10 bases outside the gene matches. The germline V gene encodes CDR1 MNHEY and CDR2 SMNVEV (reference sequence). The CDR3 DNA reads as TGTGCCAGCAGTCTTTCCGGGACAGCAACCTCTGGAAACACCATATATTTT. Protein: CASSLSGTATSGNTIYF.

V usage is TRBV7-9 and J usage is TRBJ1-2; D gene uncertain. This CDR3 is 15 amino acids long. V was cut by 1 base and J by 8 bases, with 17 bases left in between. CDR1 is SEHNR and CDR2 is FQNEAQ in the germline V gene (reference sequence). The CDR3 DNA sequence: TGTGCCAGCAGCTTAGGCGAGTCATCAACGTGGGGCTACACCTTC. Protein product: CASSLGESSTWGYTF.

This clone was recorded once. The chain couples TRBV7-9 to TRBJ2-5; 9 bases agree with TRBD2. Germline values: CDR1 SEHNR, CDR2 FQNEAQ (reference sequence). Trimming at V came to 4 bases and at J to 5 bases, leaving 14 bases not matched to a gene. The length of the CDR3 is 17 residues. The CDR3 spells CASSSELAGPLRETQYF. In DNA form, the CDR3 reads TGTGCCAGCAGCTCGGAACTAGCGGGCCCTCTCAGGGAGACCCAGTACTTC.

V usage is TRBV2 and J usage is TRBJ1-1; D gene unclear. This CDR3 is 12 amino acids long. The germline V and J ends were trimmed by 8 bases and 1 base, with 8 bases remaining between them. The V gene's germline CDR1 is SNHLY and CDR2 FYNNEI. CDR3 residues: CASEEENTEAFF. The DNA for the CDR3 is TGTGCCAGCGAGGAGGAGAACACTGAAGCTTTCTTT.

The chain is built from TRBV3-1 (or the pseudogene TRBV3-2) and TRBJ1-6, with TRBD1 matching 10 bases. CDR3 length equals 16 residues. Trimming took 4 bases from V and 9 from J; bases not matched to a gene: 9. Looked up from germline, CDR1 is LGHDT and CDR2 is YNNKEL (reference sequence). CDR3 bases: TGTGCCAGCAGCCTCGAGACAGGGGGCGGTGGTTCACCCCTCCACTTT. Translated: CASSLETGGGGSPLHF.

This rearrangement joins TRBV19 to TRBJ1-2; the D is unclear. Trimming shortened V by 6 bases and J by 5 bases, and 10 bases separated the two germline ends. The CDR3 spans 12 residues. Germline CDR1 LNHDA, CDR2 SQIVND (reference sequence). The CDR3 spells CASSRGFYGYTF. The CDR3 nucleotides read TGTGCCAGTAGCCGCGGATTTTATGGCTACACCTTC.

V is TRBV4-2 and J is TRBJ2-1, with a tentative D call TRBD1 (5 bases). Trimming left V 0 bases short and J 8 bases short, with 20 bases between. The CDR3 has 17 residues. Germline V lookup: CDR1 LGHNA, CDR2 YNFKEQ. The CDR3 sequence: CASSQDWTGTGVYEQFF. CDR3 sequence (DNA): TGTGCCAGCAGCCAAGATTGGACCGGCACAGGTGTATATGAGCAGTTCTTC.

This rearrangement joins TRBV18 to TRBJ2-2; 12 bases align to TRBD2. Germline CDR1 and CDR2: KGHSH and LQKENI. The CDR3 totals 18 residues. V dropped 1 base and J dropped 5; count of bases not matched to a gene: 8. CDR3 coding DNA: TGTGCCAGCTCACCACTGACTAGCGGGGGCCCGCTGACCGGGGAGCTGTTTTTT. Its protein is CASSPLTSGGPLTGELFF.

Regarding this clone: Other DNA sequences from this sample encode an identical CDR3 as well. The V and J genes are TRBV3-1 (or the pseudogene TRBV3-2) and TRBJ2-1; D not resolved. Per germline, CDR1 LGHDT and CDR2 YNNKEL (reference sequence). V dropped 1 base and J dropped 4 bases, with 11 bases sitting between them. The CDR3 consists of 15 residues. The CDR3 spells CASSQGGGAYNEQFF. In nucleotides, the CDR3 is TGTGCCAGCAGCCAAGGTGGTGGTGCGTACAATGAGCAGTTCTTC.

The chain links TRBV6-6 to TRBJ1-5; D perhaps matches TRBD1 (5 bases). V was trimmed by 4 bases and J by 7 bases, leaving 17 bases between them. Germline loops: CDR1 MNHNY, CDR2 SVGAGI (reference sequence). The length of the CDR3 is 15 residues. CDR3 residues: CASSSTGGTWQPQHF. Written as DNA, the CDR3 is TGTGCCAGCAGTTCTACCGGGGGGACGTGGCAGCCCCAGCATTTT.

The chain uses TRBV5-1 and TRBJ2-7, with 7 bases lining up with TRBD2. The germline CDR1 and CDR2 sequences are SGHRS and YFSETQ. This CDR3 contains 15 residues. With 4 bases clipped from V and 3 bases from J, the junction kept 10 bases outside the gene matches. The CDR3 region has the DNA TGCGCCAGCAGCGGACCGGGACTACAACTCTACGAGCAGTACTTC. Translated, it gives CASSGPGLQLYEQYF.

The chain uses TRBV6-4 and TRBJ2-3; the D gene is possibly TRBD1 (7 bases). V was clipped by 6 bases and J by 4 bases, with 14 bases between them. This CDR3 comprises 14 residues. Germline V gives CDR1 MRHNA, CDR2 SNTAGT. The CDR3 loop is CASSQTGTADTQYF. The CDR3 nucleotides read TGTGCCAGCAGCCAGACAGGGACTGCAGATACGCAGTATTTT.

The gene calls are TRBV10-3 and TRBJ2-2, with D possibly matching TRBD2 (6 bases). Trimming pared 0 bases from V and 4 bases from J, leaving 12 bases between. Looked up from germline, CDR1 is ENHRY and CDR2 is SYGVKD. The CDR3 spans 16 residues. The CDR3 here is CAISESMQTSTGELFF. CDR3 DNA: TGTGCCATCAGTGAGTCGATGCAGACTAGCACCGGGGAGCTGTTTTTT.

The CDR3 is CASIKDRGTYNEQFF. CDR3 coding DNA: TGTGCCAGCATCAAGGACAGGGGGACTTACAATGAGCAGTTCTTC. The chain uses TRBV7-9 and TRBJ2-1; 10 nucleotides agree with TRBD1. Germline assignment: CDR1 SEHNR and CDR2 FQNEAQ (reference sequence). Trimming cost V 7 bases and J 4 bases; bases outside gene matches: 7. The CDR3 spans 15 residues. The variable domain in full, completed from reference TRBV7-9 and TRBJ2-1, reads DTGVSQNPRHKITKRGQNVTFRCDPISEHNRLYWYRQTLGQGPEFLTYFQNEAQLEKSRLLSDRFSAERPKGSFSTLEIQRTEQGDSAMYLCASIKDRGTYNEQFFGPGTRLTVL.

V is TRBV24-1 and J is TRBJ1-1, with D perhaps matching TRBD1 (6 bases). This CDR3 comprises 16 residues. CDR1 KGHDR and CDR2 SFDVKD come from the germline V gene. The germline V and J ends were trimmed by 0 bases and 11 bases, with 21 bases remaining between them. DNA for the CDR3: TGTGCCACCAGTGATTTGCGGGCCCAGGGGCTGGTCGGGGCTTTCTTT. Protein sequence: CATSDLRAQGLVGAFF.

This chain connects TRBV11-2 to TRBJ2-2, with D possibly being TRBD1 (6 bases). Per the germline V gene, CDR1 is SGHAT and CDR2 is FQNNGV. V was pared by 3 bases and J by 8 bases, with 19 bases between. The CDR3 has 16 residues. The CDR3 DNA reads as TGTGCCAGCAGCTTCGACCCTTACAGGGCGATGGGGGAGCTGTTTTTT. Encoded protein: CASSFDPYRAMGELFF.

CDR3 nucleotide sequence: TGCGCCAGCAGCTTGCAAGGGGGGGTCTACAATGAGCAGTTCTTC. Its protein is CASSLQGGVYNEQFF. The chain couples TRBV5-1 to TRBJ2-1; D perhaps matches TRBD2 (7 bases). The CDR3 has 15 residues. Germline CDR1 reads SGHRS; CDR2 reads YFSETQ. V was trimmed by 1 base and J by 3 bases, leaving 11 bases between them.

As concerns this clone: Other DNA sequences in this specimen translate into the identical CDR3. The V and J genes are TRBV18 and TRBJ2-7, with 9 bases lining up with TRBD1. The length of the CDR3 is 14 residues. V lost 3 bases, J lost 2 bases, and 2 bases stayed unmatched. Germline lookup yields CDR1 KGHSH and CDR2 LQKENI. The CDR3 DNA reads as TGTGCCAGCTCACCGGGACAGGGCGCCTACGAGCAGTACTTC. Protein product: CASSPGQGAYEQYF.

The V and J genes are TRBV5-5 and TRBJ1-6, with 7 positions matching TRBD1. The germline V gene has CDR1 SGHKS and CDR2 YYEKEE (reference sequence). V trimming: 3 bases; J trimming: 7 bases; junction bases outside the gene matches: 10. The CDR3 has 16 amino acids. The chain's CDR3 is CASSSRIGGSNSPLHF. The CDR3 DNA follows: TGTGCCAGCAGCTCTCGGATAGGGGGCTCCAATTCACCCCTCCACTTT.

The CDR3: CASSVASEGYTF. The CDR3 DNA reads TGTGCCAGCAGCGTAGCAAGCGAAGGCTACACCTTC. The chain employs TRBV9 and TRBJ1-2; D unclear. CDR1 and CDR2 from the germline V gene are SGDLS and YYNGEE. Trimming cost V 0 bases and J 8 bases, with 8 bases left between them. The CDR3 is 12 residues long.

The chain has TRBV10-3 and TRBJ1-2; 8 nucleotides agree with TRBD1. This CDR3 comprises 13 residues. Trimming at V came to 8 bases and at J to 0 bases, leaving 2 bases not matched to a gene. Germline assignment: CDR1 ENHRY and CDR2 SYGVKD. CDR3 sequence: CAIGQGPNYGYTF. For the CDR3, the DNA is TGTGCCATCGGACAGGGACCTAACTATGGCTACACCTTC.

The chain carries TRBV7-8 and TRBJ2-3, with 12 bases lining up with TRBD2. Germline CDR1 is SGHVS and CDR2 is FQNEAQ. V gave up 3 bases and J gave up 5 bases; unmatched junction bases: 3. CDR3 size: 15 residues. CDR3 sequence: CASSFLAGGRDTQYF. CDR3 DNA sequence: TGTGCCAGCAGCTTCCTAGCGGGGGGGCGAGATACGCAGTATTTT.

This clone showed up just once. The CDR3 DNA reads TGCGCCAGCAGCCAAGTAGGGGCCCCTGGAAACACCATATATTTT. Translating it yields CASSQVGAPGNTIYF. The chain uses TRBV4-1 and TRBJ1-3; D possibly corresponds to TRBD1 (5 bases). The V end was cut by 1 base, the J end by 2 bases, with 9 bases between. The length of the CDR3 is 15 residues. Germline CDR1 MGHRA, CDR2 YSYEKL.

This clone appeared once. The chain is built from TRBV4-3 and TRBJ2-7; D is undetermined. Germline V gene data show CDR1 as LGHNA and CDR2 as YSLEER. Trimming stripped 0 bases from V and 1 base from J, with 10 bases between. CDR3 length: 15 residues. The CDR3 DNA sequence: TGCGCCAGCAGCCAAGATCAGGCCAGGTCCTACGAGCAGTACTTC. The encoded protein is CASSQDQARSYEQYF.

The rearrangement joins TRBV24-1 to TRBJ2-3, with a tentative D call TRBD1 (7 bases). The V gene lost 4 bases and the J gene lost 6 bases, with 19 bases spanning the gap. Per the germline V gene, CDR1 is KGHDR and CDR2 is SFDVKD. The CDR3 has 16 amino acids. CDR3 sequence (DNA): TGTGCCACCAGTGACACGAGACAGGGACTTAGGGATACGCAGTATTTT. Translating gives CATSDTRQGLRDTQYF.

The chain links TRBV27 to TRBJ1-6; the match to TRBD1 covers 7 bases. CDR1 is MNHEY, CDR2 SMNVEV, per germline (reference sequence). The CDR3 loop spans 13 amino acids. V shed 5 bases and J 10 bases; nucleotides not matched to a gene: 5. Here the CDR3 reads CASSVQQGSPLHF. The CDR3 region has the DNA TGTGCCAGCAGTGTACAACAGGGGTCACCCCTCCACTTT.

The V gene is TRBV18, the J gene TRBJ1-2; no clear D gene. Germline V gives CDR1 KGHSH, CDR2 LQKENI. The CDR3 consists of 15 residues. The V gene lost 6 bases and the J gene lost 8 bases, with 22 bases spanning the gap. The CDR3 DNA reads TGTGCCAGCTCTCCCCCCTTTGGACTGAGTGGGGGCTACACCTTC. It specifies CASSPPFGLSGGYTF.

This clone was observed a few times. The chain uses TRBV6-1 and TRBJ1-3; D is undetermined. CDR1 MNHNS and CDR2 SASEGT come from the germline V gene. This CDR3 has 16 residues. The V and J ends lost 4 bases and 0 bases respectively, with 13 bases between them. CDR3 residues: CASSVRTGSSGNTIYF. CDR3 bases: TGTGCCAGCAGTGTAAGGACTGGGAGCTCTGGAAACACCATATATTTT.

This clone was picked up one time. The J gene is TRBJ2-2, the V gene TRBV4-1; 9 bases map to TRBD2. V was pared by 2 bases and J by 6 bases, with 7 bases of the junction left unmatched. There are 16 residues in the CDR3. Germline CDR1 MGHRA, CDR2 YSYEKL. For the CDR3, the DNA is TGCGCCAGCAGCCAAAGCAAGACTAGCGGTCCCGGGGAGCTGTTTTTT. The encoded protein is CASSQSKTSGPGELFF.

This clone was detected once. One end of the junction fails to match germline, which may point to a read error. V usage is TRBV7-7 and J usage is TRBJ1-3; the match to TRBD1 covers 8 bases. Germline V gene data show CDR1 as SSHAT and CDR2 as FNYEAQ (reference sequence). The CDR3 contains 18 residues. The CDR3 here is CASSFLIFQGADGNTIYF. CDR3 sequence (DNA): TGTGCTAGCAGCTTCTTGATTTTTCAGGGGGCGGACGGAAACACCATATATTTT.